These 3 T cell receptor beta chains were all obtained from the same sample, sequenced in a study of cytomegalovirus exposure and HLA in healthy donors. The PCR had 60 Vbeta and 13 Jbeta primers. Using immunoSEQ multiplex PCR, the repertoire was profiled, and TCRdb retains in-frame clones only, with some absent. The sample comprises under 200,000 clones, roughly 80% of which are singletons, and approximately 3.4% rests with the top ten. The source material was PBMCs. These receptors all come from a female donor in good health and CMV-seronegative.

This rearrangement joins TRBV5-1 to TRBJ2-1; 10 bases line up with TRBD2. The V gene end was trimmed by 4 bases and the J gene end by 6 bases; junction bases not matched to a gene: 10. Germline-derived CDR1 and CDR2 are SGHRS and YFSETQ. The CDR3 is 16 residues long. CDR3 coding DNA: TGCGCCAGCAGCACCGCTAGCGGGAGAGGCGGCAATGAGCAGTTCTTC. It translates to CASSTASGRGGNEQFF.

This chain links TRBV6-5 with TRBJ2-3; no firm D call. Trimming left V 3 bases short and J 2 bases short, with 12 bases between. Germline V gives CDR1 MNHEY, CDR2 SVGAGI. The CDR3 spans 15 residues. The CDR3 sequence is CASSYLGLSTDTQYF. CDR3 nucleotides: TGTGCCAGCAGTTATCTTGGCCTCTCCACAGATACGCAGTATTTT.

This clone was counted once. The V call is TRBV19, the J call TRBJ1-4, with D unclear. The CDR3 spans 15 residues. Germline CDR1 and CDR2: LNHDA and SQIVND (reference sequence). V lost 3 bases to trimming and J lost 5 bases, with 13 bases between them. In nucleotides, the CDR3 is TGTGCCAGTAGTATGTTTCCCAGCGCCAATGAAAAACTGTTTTTT. Amino acid sequence: CASSMFPSANEKLFF. Complete variable domain (other parts from reference TRBV19 and TRBJ1-4): DGGITQSPKYLFRKEGQNVTLSCEQNLNHDAMYWYRQDPGQGLRLIYYSQIVNDFQKGDIAEGYSVSREKKESFPLTVTSAQKNPTAFYLCASSMFPSANEKLFFGSGTQLSVL.